This entry concerns a single T cell receptor beta chain. Per the study methods: It was from reference gene primer amplification that nucleated cell counts were estimated. Profiling relied on immunoSEQ multiplex PCR, and the TCRdb table lists in-frame clones only, not all of them. That table furnishes V, J and clone size, whereas the DNA furnished D and trimming. This table has approximately 260,000 clones, roughly three quarters appearing once. The data were taken from a study of blood T cell repertoires in COVID-19. The CDR3 spans 15 residues. The V and J ends lost 8 bases and 4 bases respectively, with 17 bases between them. CDR1 and CDR2 (germline): MGHDK, SYGVNS.

This receptor was identified in a woman between 40 and 50 years old with active or convalescent COVID-19. The chain employs TRBV25-1 and TRBJ1-4; D is unclear. Source material: peripheral blood. CDR3 DNA: TGTGCCAGCGTCCCCCCCGGTGCTGGTAATGAAAAACTGTTTTTT. Encoded protein: CASVPPGAGNEKLFF.